The next 5 T cell receptor beta chains were all read from a single sample in a study of shared clonotypes between healthy human individuals. Produced via immunoSEQ multiplex PCR; TCRdb's table is partial and in-frame only. The table lists about 500,000 clones, 60% to 80% of them singletons. Material: PBMCs. These receptors were taken from a middle-aged woman in good health. Some clones in this sample may be carry-over from other donors' samples.

The chain combines TRBV7-8 with TRBJ2-1, with D possibly matching TRBD2 (6 bases). The CDR3 length is 14 residues. Germline V lookup: CDR1 SGHVS, CDR2 FQNEAQ. The V gene lost 1 base and the J gene lost 16 bases, with 20 bases spanning the gap. This CDR3 is CASSLGLGLPRPFF. The CDR3 nucleotides are TGTGCCAGCAGCTTAGGGCTAGGACTACCACGTCCCTTCTTC.

This rearrangement joins TRBV5-1 to TRBJ2-5; possible D gene TRBD2, 6 bases. Germline V gene data show CDR1 as SGHRS and CDR2 as YFSETQ. The CDR3 contains 16 residues. The germline V and J ends were trimmed by 0 bases and 2 bases, with 14 bases remaining between them. The DNA of the CDR3 is TGCGCCAGCAGCTTGGCTGGGGGAGGTGGGCAAGAGACCCAGTACTTC. Residues: CASSLAGGGGQETQYF.

This chain connects TRBV6-6 to TRBJ1-1; possible D gene TRBD1, 5 bases. Looked up from germline, CDR1 is MNHNY and CDR2 is SVGAGI (reference sequence). The CDR3 is 15 amino acids. Trimming took off 7 bases at V and 1 base at J, with 16 bases between the two ends. This CDR3 reads CASTAGGPKNTEAFF. The CDR3 DNA reads TGTGCCAGCACCGCCGGGGGACCGAAGAACACTGAAGCTTTCTTT.

The genes are TRBV5-1 and TRBJ2-5, with 7 bases that match TRBD2. V shed 4 bases and J 5 bases; nucleotides not matched to a gene: 11. Germline values: CDR1 SGHRS, CDR2 YFSETQ. The CDR3 loop spans 15 amino acids. The CDR3 here is CASSALADRGETQYF. CDR3 sequence (DNA): TGCGCCAGCAGCGCCCTAGCGGACCGGGGGGAGACCCAGTACTTC.

The chain's CDR3 is CASSRTGQETQYF. The DNA of the CDR3 is TGTGCCAGCAGTAGGACTGGCCAAGAGACCCAGTACTTC. The rearrangement uses TRBV6-5 and TRBJ2-5; TRBD2 is a possible D gene (5 bases). This CDR3 region has 13 residues. Germline V gene data show CDR1 as MNHEY and CDR2 as SVGAGI. The V end was cut by 5 bases, the J end by 1 base, with 8 bases between.